What follows is one TCR beta chain and its context. What this receptor recognizes is not known. Base qualities were left out, and no much larger clone turns up one base away. Libraries were built with the immunoSEQ multiplex PCR assay. TCRdb re-hosts the immuneACCESS table, in-frame sequences only. Its copies lack some clones; in the studies checked, an unresolved V gene accounts for under half of them, and the cause for the rest is not known. The sample has 55,000 to 80,000 clones on record, around 93% of them singletons. 0.35% to 0.45% of the sample rests with the top ten. The sample comes from a study of technical replicates of blood from a handful of donors (dated by TCRdb to about 2017). The source material was T cells isolated from PBMCs. The origin of this receptor is a human donor in good health.

This receptor has the CDR3 CASSQGYTEAFF. The nucleotide sequence reads as follows: TGTGCCAGCAGCCAGGGATACACTGAAGCTTTCTTT. The sequence joins TRBV9 to TRBJ1-1, and perhaps TRBD1 as D gene, on 5 matching bases. Trimming removed 4 bases from V and 3 bases from J, leaving 7 bases between the germline ends. Taken from the germline V gene, the CDR1 and CDR2 loops are SGDLS and YYNGEE. The CDR3, from cysteine to phenylalanine, totals 12 residues. Just the 36-base CDR3 DNA is kept, in frame starting at base 1. This CDR3, with the reference TRBV9 and TRBJ1-1 proteins standing in past its ends, gives the full variable domain DSGVTQTPKHLITATGQRVTLRCSPRSGDLSVYWYQQSLDQGLQFLIQYYNGEERAKGNILERFSAQQFPDLHSELNLSSLELGDSALYFCASSQGYTEAFFGQGTRLTVV.